Described below is a single TCR beta chain sequence and its context. Antigen specificity is unknown. Other DNA sequences in the same sample also yield this CDR3. CD4+CD25+CD127- Tregs, CD4+CD25- non-Tregs, CD4 and CD8 cells were sorted. These data belong to a study of Tregs in tolerant kidney transplant recipients. For the study at large: Recipients received nonmyeloablative bone marrow transplants from related graft donors, with transient mixed chimerism. Study conclusions and caveats: Few patients were studied, so findings need validation in larger groups. In tolerant patients, donor-specific Tregs outgrew total Tregs, suggesting antigen-driven expansion.

TCRdb's copy holds only in-frame clones and misses some; the assay was immunoSEQ multiplex PCR. The table records approximately 99,000 clones, 90% of them present only once. The sample consisted of CD4+ T cells from blood, taken before the transplant. The TCR comes from a human donor who received a combined kidney and bone marrow transplant.

The CDR3 region has the DNA TGCGCCAGCAGCTTGGCCCCAGCGGGGGGTGGTGAGACCCAGTACTTC. Amino acid sequence: CASSLAPAGGGETQYF. This chain connects TRBV5-1 to TRBJ2-5, with 9 bases identical to TRBD2. In germline, CDR1 is SGHRS, CDR2 YFSETQ. CDR3 size: 16 residues. With 0 bases clipped from V and 5 bases from J, the junction kept 8 bases outside the gene matches.